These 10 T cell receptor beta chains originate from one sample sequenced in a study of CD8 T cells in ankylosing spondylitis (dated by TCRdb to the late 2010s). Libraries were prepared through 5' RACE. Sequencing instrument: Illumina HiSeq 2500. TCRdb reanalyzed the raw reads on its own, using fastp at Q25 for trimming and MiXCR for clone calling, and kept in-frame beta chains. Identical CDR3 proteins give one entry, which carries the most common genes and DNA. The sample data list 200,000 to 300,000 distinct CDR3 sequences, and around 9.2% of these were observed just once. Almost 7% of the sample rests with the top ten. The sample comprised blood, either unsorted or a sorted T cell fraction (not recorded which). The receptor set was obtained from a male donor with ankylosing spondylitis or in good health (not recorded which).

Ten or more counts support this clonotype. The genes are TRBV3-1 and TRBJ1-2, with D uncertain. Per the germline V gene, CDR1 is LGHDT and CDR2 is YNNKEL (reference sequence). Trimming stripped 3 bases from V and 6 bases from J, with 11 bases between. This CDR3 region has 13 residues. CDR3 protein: CASSQSMRNGYTF. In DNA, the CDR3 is TGTGCCAGCAGCCAGAGTATGCGAAATGGCTACACCTTC.

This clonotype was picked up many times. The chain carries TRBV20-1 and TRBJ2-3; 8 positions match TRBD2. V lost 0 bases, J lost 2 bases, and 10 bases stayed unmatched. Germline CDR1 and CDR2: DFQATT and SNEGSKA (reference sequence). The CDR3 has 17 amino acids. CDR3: CSARDMVREATTDTQYF. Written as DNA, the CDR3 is TGCAGTGCTAGAGATATGGTGCGGGAGGCAACCACAGATACGCAGTATTTT.

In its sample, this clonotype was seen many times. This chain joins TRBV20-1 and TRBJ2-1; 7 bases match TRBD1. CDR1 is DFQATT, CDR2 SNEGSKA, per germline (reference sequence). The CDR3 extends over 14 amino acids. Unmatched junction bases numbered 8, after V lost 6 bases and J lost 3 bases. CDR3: CSADEGAGYNEQFF. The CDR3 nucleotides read TGCAGTGCCGACGAGGGGGCGGGCTACAATGAGCAGTTCTTC.

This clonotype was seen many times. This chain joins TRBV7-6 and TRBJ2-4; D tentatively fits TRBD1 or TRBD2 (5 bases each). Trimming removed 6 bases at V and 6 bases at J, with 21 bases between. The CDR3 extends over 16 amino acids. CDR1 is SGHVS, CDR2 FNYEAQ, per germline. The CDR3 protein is CASRYRDGSFRNIQYF. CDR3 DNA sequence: TGTGCCAGCAGATATAGGGACGGATCTTTCAGAAACATTCAGTACTTC. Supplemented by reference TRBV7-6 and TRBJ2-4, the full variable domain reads GAGVSQSPRYKVTKRGQDVALRCDPISGHVSLYWYRQALGQGPEFLTYFNYEAQQDKSGLPNDRFSAERPEGSISTLTIQRTEQRDSAMYRCASRYRDGSFRNIQYFGAGTRLSVL.

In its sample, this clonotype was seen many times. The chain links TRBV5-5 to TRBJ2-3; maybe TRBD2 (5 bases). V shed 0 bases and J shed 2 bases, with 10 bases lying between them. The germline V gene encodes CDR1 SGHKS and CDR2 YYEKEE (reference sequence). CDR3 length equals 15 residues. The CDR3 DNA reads TGTGCCAGCAGCTTGGCCCCGGGGTTCACAGATACGCAGTATTTT. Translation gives CASSLAPGFTDTQYF.

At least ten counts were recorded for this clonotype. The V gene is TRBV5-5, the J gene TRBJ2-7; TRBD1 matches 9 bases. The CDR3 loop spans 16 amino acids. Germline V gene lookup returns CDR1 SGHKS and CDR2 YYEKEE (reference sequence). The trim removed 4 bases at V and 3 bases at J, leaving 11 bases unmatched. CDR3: CASSPTGTGPFYEQYF. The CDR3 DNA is TGTGCCAGCAGCCCAACCGGGACAGGGCCGTTCTACGAGCAGTACTTC.

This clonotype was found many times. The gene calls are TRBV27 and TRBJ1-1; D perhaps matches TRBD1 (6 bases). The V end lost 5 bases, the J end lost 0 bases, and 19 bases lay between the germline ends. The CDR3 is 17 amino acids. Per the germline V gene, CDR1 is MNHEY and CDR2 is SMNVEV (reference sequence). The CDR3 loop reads CASSLRFGGPLNTEAFF. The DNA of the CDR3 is TGTGCCAGCAGTCTCCGTTTTGGGGGCCCCTTGAACACTGAAGCTTTCTTT.

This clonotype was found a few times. CDR3 DNA: TGTGCCAGCAGCCAATGGGGAGGTGGTACTAATGAAAAACTGTTTTTT. This gives the protein CASSQWGGGTNEKLFF. This chain connects TRBV3-1 to TRBJ1-4; D gene unclear. The germline V gene encodes CDR1 LGHDT and CDR2 YNNKEL (reference sequence). V lost 2 bases and J lost 2, with 12 bases in between. The CDR3 consists of 16 residues.

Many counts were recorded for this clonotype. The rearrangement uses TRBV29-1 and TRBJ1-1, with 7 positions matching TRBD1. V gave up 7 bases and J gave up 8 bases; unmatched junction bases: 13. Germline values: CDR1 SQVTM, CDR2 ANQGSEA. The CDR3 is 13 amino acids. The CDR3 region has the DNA TGCAGCGCCCTGAGACAGGGCCCTAAGGAAGCTTTCTTT. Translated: CSALRQGPKEAFF.

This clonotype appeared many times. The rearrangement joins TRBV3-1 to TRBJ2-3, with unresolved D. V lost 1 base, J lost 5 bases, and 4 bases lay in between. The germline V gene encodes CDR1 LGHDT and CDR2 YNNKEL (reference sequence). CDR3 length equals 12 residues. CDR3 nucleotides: TGTGCCAGCAGCCAAGTAAGAGATACGCAGTATTTT. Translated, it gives CASSQVRDTQYF.